These 18 T cell receptor beta chains were sequenced from one sample in a study of blood T cell repertoires in COVID-19. Libraries were prepared by immunoSEQ multiplex PCR; TCRdb keeps only in-frame clonotypes and omits some of them. The sample contains fewer than 200,000 clones, over 75% of which appear only once. The sample comprised peripheral blood. The receptor set was obtained from a man aged 35 to 55 with active or convalescent COVID-19.

The rearrangement links TRBV2 to TRBJ1-1; a possible D gene is TRBD1 (6 bases). CDR3 size: 14 residues. V lost 5 bases, J lost 0 bases, and 10 bases lay in between. Germline lookup yields CDR1 SNHLY and CDR2 FYNNEI. The CDR3 DNA reads TGTGCCAGCAGTTGGACAGAGATGAACACTGAAGCTTTCTTT. Its translation: CASSWTEMNTEAFF.

The chain carries TRBV27 and TRBJ1-3, with D possibly TRBD1 on 6 matching bases. The germline gives CDR1 MNHEY, CDR2 SMNVEV (reference sequence). There are 15 residues in the CDR3. V dropped 0 bases and J dropped 6 bases, with 12 bases sitting between them. CDR3 DNA: TGTGCCAGCAGTTTATCGCGGCAGGGGACAAACACCATATATTTT. This gives the protein CASSLSRQGTNTIYF.

This chain uses TRBV11-2 with TRBJ1-3; 8 nucleotides agree with TRBD1. The germline CDR1 and CDR2 sequences are SGHAT and FQNNGV. V shed 5 bases, J shed 2 bases, and the junction held 8 bases outside the gene matches. This CDR3 contains 16 residues. CDR3 sequence (DNA): TGTGCCAGCAGCCTCCGCCCGGACAGGGCTGGAAACACCATATATTTT. Its protein is CASSLRPDRAGNTIYF. The whole variable domain, filled in from reference TRBV11-2 and TRBJ1-3, reads EAGVAQSPRYKIIEKRQSVAFWCNPISGHATLYWYQQILGQGPKLLIQFQNNGVVDDSQLPKDRFSAERLKGVDSTLKIQPAKLEDSAVYLCASSLRPDRAGNTIYFGEGSWLTVV.

About this clone itself: The same CDR3 can be traced to other DNA sequences in this sample. The rearrangement uses TRBV6-5 and TRBJ1-1; D remains unclear. V gave up 0 bases and J gave up 0 bases, with 5 bases separating them. The CDR3 totals 14 residues. Per germline, CDR1 MNHEY and CDR2 SVGAGI. The CDR3 DNA sequence: TGTGCCAGCAGTTACTCTCAGATGAACACTGAAGCTTTCTTT. Encoded protein: CASSYSQMNTEAFF.

This clone was picked up one time. V gene TRBV27 combines with J gene TRBJ1-2, with TRBD1 identical over 8 bases. V gave up 6 bases and J gave up 4 bases; unmatched junction bases: 7. The CDR3 is 14 residues long. CDR1 is MNHEY and CDR2 is SMNVEV in the germline V gene (reference sequence). In nucleotides, the CDR3 is TGTGCCAGCAGACGTACAGGGGGGGGCTATGGCTACACCTTC. This sequence encodes CASRRTGGGYGYTF.

The chain couples TRBV6-2 or TRBV6-3 to TRBJ1-6; TRBD1 aligns across 9 bases. The germline V gene has CDR1 MNHEY and CDR2 SVGEGT. V gave up 4 bases and J gave up 9 bases; unmatched junction bases: 19. The CDR3 extends over 19 amino acids. CDR3 bases: TGTGCCAGCAGTTTCGGCGGGACAGGGATATTGTATGGGATTTCACCCCTCCACTTT. Translation gives CASSFGGTGILYGISPLHF.

The rearrangement joins TRBV6-1 to TRBJ2-3; 7 bases are shared with TRBD2. Trimming at V came to 2 bases and at J to 3 bases, leaving 5 bases not matched to a gene. CDR1 is MNHNS and CDR2 is SASEGT in the germline V gene. This CDR3 has 15 residues. This CDR3 reads CASSERYSGTDTQYF. The CDR3 DNA reads TGTGCCAGCAGTGAACGGTATAGCGGGACAGATACGCAGTATTTT.

The chain employs TRBV2 and TRBJ1-1; D remains ambiguous. This CDR3 has 13 amino acids. Deletions cut 7 bases from V and 4 bases from J, with 13 bases between. CDR1 is SNHLY, CDR2 FYNNEI, per germline. CDR3 nucleotide sequence: TGTGCCAGCATGTGGGAGGTTGGCACTGAAGCTTTCTTT. Amino acids: CASMWEVGTEAFF.

The genes are TRBV11-2 and TRBJ2-2; 8 bases agree with TRBD2. V dropped 7 bases and J dropped 3; count of bases not matched to a gene: 10. Germline V gives CDR1 SGHAT, CDR2 FQNNGV. The CDR3 extends over 16 amino acids. CDR3 sequence reads: CASKIGGGTHTGELFF. The CDR3 DNA follows: TGTGCCAGCAAGATAGGCGGGGGGACGCACACCGGGGAGCTGTTTTTT.

The rearrangement links TRBV11-2 to TRBJ1-1, with D unresolved. The CDR3 is made up of 11 amino acids. V was clipped by 7 bases and J by 6 bases, with 9 bases between them. Germline values: CDR1 SGHAT, CDR2 FQNNGV. Here the CDR3 DNA reads TGTGCCAGCAACGGAGTCTCTGAAGCTTTCTTT. It translates to CASNGVSEAFF. Drawing the rest from reference TRBV11-2 and TRBJ1-1, the complete variable domain is EAGVAQSPRYKIIEKRQSVAFWCNPISGHATLYWYQQILGQGPKLLIQFQNNGVVDDSQLPKDRFSAERLKGVDSTLKIQPAKLEDSAVYLCASNGVSEAFFGQGTRLTVV.

Turning to this clone: Other DNA sequences in this specimen translate into the identical CDR3. The rearrangement uses TRBV5-1 and TRBJ1-2; D is perhaps TRBD1 (5 bases). The CDR3 loop spans 13 amino acids. Germline CDR1 and CDR2: SGHRS and YFSETQ. Deletions cut 4 bases from V and 5 bases from J, with 12 bases between. The CDR3 DNA sequence: TGCGCCAGCAGCACGGGGCGGGGGTATGGCTACACCTTC. Residues: CASSTGRGYGYTF. The complete variable domain, with remaining parts taken from reference TRBV5-1 and TRBJ1-2, reads KAGVTQTPRYLIKTRGQQVTLSCSPISGHRSVSWYQQTPGQGLQFLFEYFSETQRNKGNFPGRFSGRQFSNSRSEMNVSTLELGDSALYLCASSTGRGYGYTFGSGTRLTVV.

The rearrangement joins TRBV11-2 to TRBJ1-3; D is possibly TRBD1 (5 bases). Germline V gene lookup returns CDR1 SGHAT and CDR2 FQNNGV. Trimming shortened V by 2 bases and J by 4 bases, and 15 bases separated the two germline ends. This CDR3 has 16 residues. CDR3 nucleotides: TGTGCCAGCAGCTTAACAACCGGGGGAGCCGGAAACACCATATATTTT. Its protein is CASSLTTGGAGNTIYF.

The V call is TRBV28, the J call TRBJ1-2; no clear D gene. V shed 4 bases and J shed 2 bases, with 17 bases lying between them. Germline lookup yields CDR1 MDHEN and CDR2 SYDVKM. The CDR3 is made up of 16 amino acids. CDR3 nucleotide sequence: TGTGCCAGCAGTTCCCGACGACTGACCGCCAACTATGGCTACACCTTC. Protein sequence: CASSSRRLTANYGYTF.

The chain couples TRBV6-2 or TRBV6-3 to TRBJ1-6; D is perhaps TRBD1 (5 bases). V dropped 2 bases and J dropped 0 bases, with 14 bases sitting between them. The CDR3 totals 18 residues. Germline CDR1 reads MNHEY; CDR2 reads SVGEGT. This CDR3 reads CASSYIGLQASYNSPLHF. The DNA of the CDR3 is TGTGCCAGCAGTTACATCGGGTTACAGGCCTCCTATAATTCACCCCTCCACTTT.

This clone was counted between two and nine times. The gene calls are TRBV18 and TRBJ2-7; weak D call: TRBD2 (5 bases). With 0 bases removed from V and 5 bases from J, the gap between germline ends came to 17 bases. CDR3 length equals 16 residues. CDR1 and CDR2 (germline): KGHSH, LQKENI. The CDR3 protein is CASSPPNSGVVHEQYF. The DNA for the CDR3 is TGTGCCAGCTCACCACCTAACTCCGGGGTCGTCCACGAGCAGTACTTC.

In its sample, this clone was seen a few times. The CDR3 nucleotides are TGTGCCAGCAGCTTCGACCGACGAGGTGGCTACACCTTC. Translated, it gives CASSFDRRGGYTF. The V and J genes are TRBV7-2 and TRBJ1-2; D call uncertain. V dropped 3 bases and J dropped 7 bases, with 12 bases sitting between them. Germline CDR1 reads SGHTA; CDR2 reads FQGNSA. The CDR3 length is 13 residues.

This chain links TRBV9 with TRBJ2-7, with a possible D match to TRBD2 (6 bases). This CDR3 region has 15 residues. With 0 bases removed from V and 3 bases from J, the gap between germline ends came to 13 bases. Germline V gene lookup returns CDR1 SGDLS and CDR2 YYNGEE. This chain's CDR3 is CASSVGSGLSYEQYF. The CDR3 region has the DNA TGTGCCAGCAGCGTAGGATCGGGACTGAGCTACGAGCAGTACTTC. The full variable domain, in which reference TRBV9 and TRBJ2-7 provide the parts outside the CDR3, is DSGVTQTPKHLITATGQRVTLRCSPRSGDLSVYWYQQSLDQGLQFLIQYYNGEERAKGNILERFSAQQFPDLHSELNLSSLELGDSALYFCASSVGSGLSYEQYFGPGTRLTVT.

The V and J genes are TRBV11-2 and TRBJ2-1; D possibly corresponds to TRBD1 (5 bases). Trimming took 1 base from V and 4 from J, leaving 8 bases between them. Germline values: CDR1 SGHAT, CDR2 FQNNGV. This CDR3 has 14 amino acids. This CDR3 reads CASSLGGPYNEQFF. In DNA, the CDR3 is TGTGCCAGCAGCTTAGGGGGCCCTTACAATGAGCAGTTCTTC.